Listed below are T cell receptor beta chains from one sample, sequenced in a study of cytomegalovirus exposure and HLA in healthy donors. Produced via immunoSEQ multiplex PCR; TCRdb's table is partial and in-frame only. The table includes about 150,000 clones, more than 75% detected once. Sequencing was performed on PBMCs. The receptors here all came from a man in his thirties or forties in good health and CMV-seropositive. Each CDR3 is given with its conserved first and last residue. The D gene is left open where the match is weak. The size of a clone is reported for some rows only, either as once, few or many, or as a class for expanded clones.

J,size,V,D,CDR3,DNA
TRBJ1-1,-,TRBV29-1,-,CSVEFRLSNTEAFF,TGCAGCGTTGAATTCCGACTTTCGAACACTGAAGCTTTCTTT
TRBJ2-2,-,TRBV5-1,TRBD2,CASSPGRELRTGELFF,TGCGCCAGCAGCCCTGGGAGGGAACTTAGGACCGGGGAGCTGTTTTTT
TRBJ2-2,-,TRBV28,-,CASTPGDRAGELFF,TGTGCCAGTACTCCGGGGGACCGGGCCGGGGAGCTGTTTTTT
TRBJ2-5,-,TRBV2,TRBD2,CASSLGRGWAETQYF,TGTGCCAGCAGTTTAGGGCGGGGGTGGGCAGAGACCCAGTACTTC
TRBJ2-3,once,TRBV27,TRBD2,CASSALAVTSTDTQYF,TGTGCCAGCAGCGCGCTAGCGGTAACTAGCACAGATACGCAGTATTTT
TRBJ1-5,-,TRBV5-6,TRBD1,CASSFGTGMAQPQHF,TGTGCCAGCAGCTTCGGGACAGGGATGGCACAGCCCCAGCATTTT
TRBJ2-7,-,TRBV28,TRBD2,CASSLLRTGTSGSREYF,TGTGCCAGCAGTTTATTACGAACCGGGACTAGCGGGAGTCGTGAGTACTTC
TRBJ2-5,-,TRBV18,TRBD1,CASSPMPGATGGQETQYF,TGTGCCAGCTCACCAATGCCCGGGGCGACAGGGGGCCAAGAGACCCAGTACTTC
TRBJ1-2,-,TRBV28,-,CASSLNLWSGYTF,TGTGCCAGCAGTTTAAACCTATGGAGCGGCTACACCTTC
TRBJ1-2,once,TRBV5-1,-,CASSLTYGANYGYTF,TGCGCCAGCAGCTTGACATACGGGGCTAACTATGGCTACACCTTC
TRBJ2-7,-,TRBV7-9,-,CASSDRLGSYEQYF,TGTGCCAGCAGTGATCGACTGGGCTCCTACGAGCAGTACTTC
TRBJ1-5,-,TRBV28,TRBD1,CASSSRDREIQPQHF,TGTGCCAGCAGTTCCCGGGACAGGGAGATACAGCCCCAGCATTTT
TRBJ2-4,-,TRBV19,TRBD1,CASGDRENIQYF,TGTGCCAGTGGGGACAGGGAAAACATTCAGTACTTC
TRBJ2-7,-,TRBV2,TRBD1,CASSEAGTGGYEQYF,TGTGCCAGCAGTGAAGCCGGGACAGGAGGCTACGAGCAGTACTTC
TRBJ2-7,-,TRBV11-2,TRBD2,CASSPGLGTYEQYF,TGTGCCAGCAGCCCCGGACTAGGGACCTACGAGCAGTACTTC
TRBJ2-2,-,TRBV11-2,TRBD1,CASSRTGFYTGELFF,TGTGCCAGCAGTAGGACAGGGTTTTATACCGGGGAGCTGTTTTTT
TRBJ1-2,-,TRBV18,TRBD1,CASSPGTGRNYTF,TGTGCCAGCTCCCCCGGGACAGGGCGTAACTACACCTTC
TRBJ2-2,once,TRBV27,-,CASRPRKTGRNTGELFF,TGTGCCAGCAGACCTCGTAAAACCGGGAGGAACACCGGGGAGCTGTTTTTT
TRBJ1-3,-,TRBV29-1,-,CSARSPSGNTIYF,TGCAGCGCCAGATCCCCCTCTGGAAACACCATATATTTT
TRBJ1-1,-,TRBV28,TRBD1,CASSTDRGGMNTEAFF,TGTGCCAGCAGTACGGACAGGGGTGGGATGAACACTGAAGCTTTCTTT
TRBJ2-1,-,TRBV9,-,CASSVSGPTYNEQFF,TGTGCCAGCAGCGTAAGCGGGCCAACCTACAATGAGCAGTTCTTC
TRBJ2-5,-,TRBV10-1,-,CASSESTRVGLETQYF,TGCGCCAGCAGTGAGTCGACGCGGGTAGGCTTGGAGACCCAGTACTTC
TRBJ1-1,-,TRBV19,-,CASSIRDMNTEAFF,TGTGCCAGTAGTATCAGGGACATGAACACTGAAGCTTTCTTT
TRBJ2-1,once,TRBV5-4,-,CALNYPDSSEQFF,TGTGCCCTAAACTACCCCGATTCTAGCGAGCAGTTCTTC
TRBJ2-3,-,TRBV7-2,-,CASSLTGLHTDTQYF,TGTGCCAGCAGCTTAACTGGGCTGCATACAGATACGCAGTATTTT
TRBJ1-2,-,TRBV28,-,CASSREDRGRYTF,TGTGCCAGCAGTCGGGAGGACAGAGGTCGTTACACCTTC
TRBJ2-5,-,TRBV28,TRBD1,CASRRGRETQYF,TGTGCCAGCAGGAGGGGGCGGGAGACCCAGTACTTC
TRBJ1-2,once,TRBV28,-,CASSLGGSHYGYTF,TGTGCCAGCAGTTTAGGGGGGTCTCACTATGGCTACACCTTC
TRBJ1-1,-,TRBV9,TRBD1,CASSPDRGYTEAFF,TGTGCCAGCAGCCCCGACAGGGGGTACACTGAAGCTTTCTTT
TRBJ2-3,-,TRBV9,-,CASSRKGDEVTDTQYF,TGTGCCAGCAGTAGAAAGGGGGATGAGGTCACAGATACGCAGTATTTT
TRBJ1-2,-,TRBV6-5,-,CASSYSRGGTDGYTF,TGTGCCAGCAGTTACTCACGAGGGGGAACGGATGGCTACACCTTC
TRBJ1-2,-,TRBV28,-,CASSPPSANYGYTF,TGTGCCAGCAGCCCGCCCTCAGCTAACTATGGCTACACCTTC
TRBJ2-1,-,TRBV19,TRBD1,CASSTTGYRPSTLENNEQFF,TGTGCCAGTAGTACGACAGGGTACAGACCGAGTACCCTTGAAAACAATGAGCAGTTCTTC
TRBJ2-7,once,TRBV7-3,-,CASSPLGSYEQYF,TGTGCCAGCAGCCCCCTCGGGTCCTACGAGCAGTACTTC
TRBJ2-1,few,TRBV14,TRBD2,CASSPGTSVYNEQFF,TGTGCCAGCAGCCCCGGGACTAGCGTATACAATGAGCAGTTCTTC
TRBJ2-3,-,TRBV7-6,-,CASSSMGEADTQYF,TGTGCCAGCAGCTCCATGGGGGAGGCAGATACGCAGTATTTT
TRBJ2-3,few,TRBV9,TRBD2,CASSVDGGSGQWDTQYF,TGTGCCAGCAGCGTAGACGGCGGGAGTGGGCAATGGGATACGCAGTATTTT
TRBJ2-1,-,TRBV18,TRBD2,CASSPESLAGNEQFF,TGTGCCAGCTCACCAGAGTCGCTAGCGGGGAATGAGCAGTTCTTC
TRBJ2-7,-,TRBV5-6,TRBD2,CASSLASREVGEQYF,TGTGCCAGCAGCTTGGCCTCGCGGGAGGTGGGTGAGCAGTACTTC
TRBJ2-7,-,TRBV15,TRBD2,CATSRGLAEPYEQYF,TGTGCCACCAGCAGGGGCCTAGCGGAACCCTACGAGCAGTACTTC
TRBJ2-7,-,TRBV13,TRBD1,CASSVTGVYEQYF,TGTGCCAGCAGCGTGACAGGGGTATACGAGCAGTACTTC
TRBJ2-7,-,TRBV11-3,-,CASSSYGVEAEQYF,TGTGCCAGCAGCTCATATGGCGTGGAGGCCGAGCAGTACTTC
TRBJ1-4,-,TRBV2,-,CASAGGGEKLFF,TGTGCCAGTGCGGGGGGCGGTGAAAAACTGTTTTTT
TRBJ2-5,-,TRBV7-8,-,CASSSTAGRNLETQYF,TGTGCCAGCAGCTCGACGGCGGGGCGAAATCTAGAGACCCAGTACTTC
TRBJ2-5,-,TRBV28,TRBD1,CASSDTGVSETQYF,TGTGCCAGCAGTGATACAGGGGTGTCTGAGACCCAGTACTTC
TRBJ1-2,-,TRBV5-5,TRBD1,CASSVGQYGYTF,TGTGCCAGCAGCGTGGGACAGTATGGCTACACCTTC
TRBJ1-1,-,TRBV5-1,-,CASSLAARGHEAFF,TGCGCCAGCAGCTTGGCCGCTCGGGGACATGAAGCTTTCTTT
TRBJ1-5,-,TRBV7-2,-,CASSLSDRFQPQHF,TGTGCCAGCAGCTTATCGGACAGATTTCAGCCCCAGCATTTT
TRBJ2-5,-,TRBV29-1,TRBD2,CSVGVSGGTETQYF,TGCAGCGTTGGGGTTAGCGGGGGTACAGAGACCCAGTACTTC